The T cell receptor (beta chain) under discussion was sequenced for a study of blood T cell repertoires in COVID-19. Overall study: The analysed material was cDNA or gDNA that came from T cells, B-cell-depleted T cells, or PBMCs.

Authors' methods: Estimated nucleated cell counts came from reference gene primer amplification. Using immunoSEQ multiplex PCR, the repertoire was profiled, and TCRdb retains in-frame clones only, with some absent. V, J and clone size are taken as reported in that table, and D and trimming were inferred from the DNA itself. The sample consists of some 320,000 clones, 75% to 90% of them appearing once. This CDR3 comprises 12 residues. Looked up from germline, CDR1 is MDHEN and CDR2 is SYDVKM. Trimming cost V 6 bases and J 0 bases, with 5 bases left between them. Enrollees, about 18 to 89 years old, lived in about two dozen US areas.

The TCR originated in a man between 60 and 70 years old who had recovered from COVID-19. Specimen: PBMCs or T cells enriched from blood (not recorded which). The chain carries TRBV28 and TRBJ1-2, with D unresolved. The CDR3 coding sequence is TGTGCCAGCAGGGCCTCTAACTATGGCTACACCTTC. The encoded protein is CASRASNYGYTF.